The table lists the clone carrying this T cell receptor beta chain with many counts. What it binds is not known. The data belong to a study of glioma-infiltrating T cells. Study background: Samples included WHO grade II oligodendrogliomas or astrocytomas and initial-diagnosis grade IV glioblastomas. Blood libraries targeted roughly 4.5- to 11-fold coverage of about 900,000 T cells.

TCR alpha and beta CDR3 regions were amplified from RNA using iRepertoire nested multiplex PCR. TCRdb reprocessed the multiplex PCR reads with MiXCR, giving one entry per CDR3 protein. The sample carries a few hundred thousand distinct CDR3 sequences, 35% to 45% recorded once. Study-wide points: A blood CDR3 motif signature was depleted in highly divergent patients. Tissue-blood divergence was below expectation in non-neoplastic patients, above in gliomas.

V dropped 0 bases and J dropped 3 bases, with 14 bases sitting between them. The germline CDR1 and CDR2 sequences are DFQATT and SNEGSKA (reference sequence). CDR3 size: 15 residues. The sample comprised glioma tissue, nonneoplastic brain tissue, or PBMCs (not recorded which). The chain couples TRBV20-1 to TRBJ1-2; D unclear. This sequence originates from a human donor with low-grade glioma or glioblastoma, undergoing nonglioma brain surgery, or in good health (not recorded which). The CDR3 nucleotides read TGCAGTGCTAGAGATCGGTTAGGCGCCCACTATGGCTACACCTTC. Translating it yields CSARDRLGAHYGYTF.